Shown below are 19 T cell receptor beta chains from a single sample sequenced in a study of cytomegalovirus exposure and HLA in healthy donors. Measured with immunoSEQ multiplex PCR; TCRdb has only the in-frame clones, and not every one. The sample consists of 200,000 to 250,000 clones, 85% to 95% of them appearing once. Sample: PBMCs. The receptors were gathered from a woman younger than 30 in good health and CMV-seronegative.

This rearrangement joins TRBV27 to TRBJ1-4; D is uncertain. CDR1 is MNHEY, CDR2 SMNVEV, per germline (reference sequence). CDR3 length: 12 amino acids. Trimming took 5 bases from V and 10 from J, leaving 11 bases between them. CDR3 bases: TGTGCCAGCAGTCGCGTACGGGGAAAACTGTTTTTT. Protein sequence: CASSRVRGKLFF.

CDR3 sequence reads: CASRRTSGRTYEQYF. DNA for the CDR3: TGTGCCAGCAGACGGACTAGCGGTCGTACCTACGAGCAGTACTTC. J is TRBJ2-7 and V is TRBV7-8; TRBD2 matches at 10 bases. This CDR3 has 15 amino acids. With 6 bases clipped from V and 2 bases from J, the junction kept 7 bases outside the gene matches. Germline V gene data show CDR1 as SGHVS and CDR2 as FQNEAQ.

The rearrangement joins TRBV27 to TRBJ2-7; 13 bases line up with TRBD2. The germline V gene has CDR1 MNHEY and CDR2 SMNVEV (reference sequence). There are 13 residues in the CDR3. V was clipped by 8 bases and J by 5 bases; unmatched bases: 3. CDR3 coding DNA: TGTGCCAGCCGTACTAGCGGGAGGGACGAGCAGTACTTC. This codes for CASRTSGRDEQYF.

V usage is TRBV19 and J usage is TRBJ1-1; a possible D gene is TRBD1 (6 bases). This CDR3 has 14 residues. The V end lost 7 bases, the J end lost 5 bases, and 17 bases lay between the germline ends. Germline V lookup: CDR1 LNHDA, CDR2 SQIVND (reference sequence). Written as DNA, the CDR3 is TGTGCCAGTACCGGACAGACCGGCTCAACTGAAGCTTTCTTT. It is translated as CASTGQTGSTEAFF. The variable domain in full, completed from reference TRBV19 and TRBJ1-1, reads DGGITQSPKYLFRKEGQNVTLSCEQNLNHDAMYWYRQDPGQGLRLIYYSQIVNDFQKGDIAEGYSVSREKKESFPLTVTSAQKNPTAFYLCASTGQTGSTEAFFGQGTRLTVV.

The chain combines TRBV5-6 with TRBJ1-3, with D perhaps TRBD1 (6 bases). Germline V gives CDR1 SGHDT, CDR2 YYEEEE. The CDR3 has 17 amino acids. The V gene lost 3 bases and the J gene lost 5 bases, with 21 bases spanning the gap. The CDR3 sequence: CASSSSASGTLRNTIYF. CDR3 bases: TGTGCCAGCAGCTCGTCGGCCTCAGGGACACTCCGAAACACCATATATTTT.

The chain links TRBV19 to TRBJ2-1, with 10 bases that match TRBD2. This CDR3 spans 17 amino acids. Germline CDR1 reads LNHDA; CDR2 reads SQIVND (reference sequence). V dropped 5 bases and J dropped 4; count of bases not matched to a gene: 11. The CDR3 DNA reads TGTGCCAGTAGTTCTGGGCTAGCGGGAGACCGATACAATGAGCAGTTCTTC. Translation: CASSSGLAGDRYNEQFF. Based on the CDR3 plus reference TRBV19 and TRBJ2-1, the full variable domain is DGGITQSPKYLFRKEGQNVTLSCEQNLNHDAMYWYRQDPGQGLRLIYYSQIVNDFQKGDIAEGYSVSREKKESFPLTVTSAQKNPTAFYLCASSSGLAGDRYNEQFFGPGTRLTVL.

The DNA of the CDR3 is TGTGCCATCAGTATATTAGCGGGAGGGATGAACACCGGGGAGCTGTTTTTT. As protein: CAISILAGGMNTGELFF. This chain joins TRBV10-3 and TRBJ2-2; 11 bases map to TRBD2. This CDR3 has 17 amino acids. Germline V gene lookup returns CDR1 ENHRY and CDR2 SYGVKD. With V trimmed by 5 bases and J by 1 base, 6 bases remained unmatched.

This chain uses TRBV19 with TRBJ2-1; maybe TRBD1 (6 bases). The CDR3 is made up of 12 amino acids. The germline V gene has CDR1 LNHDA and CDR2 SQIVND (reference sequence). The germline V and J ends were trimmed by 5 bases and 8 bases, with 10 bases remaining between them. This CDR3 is CASSLTGYEQFF. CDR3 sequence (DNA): TGTGCCAGTAGTTTGACAGGCTATGAGCAGTTCTTC.

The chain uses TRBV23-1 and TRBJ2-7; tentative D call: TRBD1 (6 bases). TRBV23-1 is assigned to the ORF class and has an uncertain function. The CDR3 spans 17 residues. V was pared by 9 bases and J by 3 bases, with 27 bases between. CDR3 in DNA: TGCGCCAGGCCGTCCCCGCACCGGGACACACTAAACTACGAGCAGTACTTC. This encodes CARPSPHRDTLNYEQYF.

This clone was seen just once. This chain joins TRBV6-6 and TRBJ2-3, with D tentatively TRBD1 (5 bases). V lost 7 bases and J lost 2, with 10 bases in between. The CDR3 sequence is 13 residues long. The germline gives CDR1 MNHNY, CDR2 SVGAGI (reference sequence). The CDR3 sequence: CASTGLYTDTQYF. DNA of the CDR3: TGTGCCAGCACAGGGCTTTACACAGATACGCAGTATTTT.

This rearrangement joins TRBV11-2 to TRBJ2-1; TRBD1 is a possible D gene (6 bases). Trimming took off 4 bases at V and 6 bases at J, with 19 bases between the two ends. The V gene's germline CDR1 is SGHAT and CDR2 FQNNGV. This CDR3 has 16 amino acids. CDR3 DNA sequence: TGTGCCAGCAGCTCGGGGCTGGGGGCAGGGTCCAATGAGCAGTTCTTC. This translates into CASSSGLGAGSNEQFF.

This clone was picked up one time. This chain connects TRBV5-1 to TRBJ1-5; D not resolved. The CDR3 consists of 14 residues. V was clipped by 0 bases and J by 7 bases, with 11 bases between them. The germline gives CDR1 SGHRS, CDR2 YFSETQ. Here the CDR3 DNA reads TGCGCCAGCAGCTTGGCAGGTTTACACCAGCCCCAGCATTTT. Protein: CASSLAGLHQPQHF.

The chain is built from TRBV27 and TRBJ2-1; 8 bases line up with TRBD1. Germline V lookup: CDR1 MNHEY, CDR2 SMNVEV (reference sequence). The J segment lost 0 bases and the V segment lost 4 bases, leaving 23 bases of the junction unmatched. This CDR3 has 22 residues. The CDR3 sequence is CASSSYRPPRTGSRGSYNEQFF. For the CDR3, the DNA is TGTGCCAGCAGTTCATATAGACCCCCCCGGACAGGGTCGCGGGGCTCCTACAATGAGCAGTTCTTC.

The CDR3 reads CASSPTGVVDTEAFF. CDR3 DNA sequence: TGCGCCAGCAGCCCTACAGGGGTTGTCGACACTGAAGCTTTCTTT. The rearrangement joins TRBV23-1 to TRBJ1-1; 7 nucleotides match TRBD1. TRBV23-1 is filed as an ORF, its function uncertain. V was clipped by 6 bases and J by 3 bases; unmatched bases: 10. The CDR3 is 15 residues long.

This CDR3 is CASSSGTGWLEQFF. DNA for the CDR3: TGTGCCAGCAGTTCCGGGACAGGGTGGCTGGAGCAGTTCTTC. The V gene is TRBV27, the J gene TRBJ2-1; TRBD1 matches 9 bases. The J segment lost 10 bases and the V segment lost 4 bases, leaving 8 bases of the junction unmatched. Germline V gene lookup returns CDR1 MNHEY and CDR2 SMNVEV (reference sequence). The CDR3 covers 14 residues.

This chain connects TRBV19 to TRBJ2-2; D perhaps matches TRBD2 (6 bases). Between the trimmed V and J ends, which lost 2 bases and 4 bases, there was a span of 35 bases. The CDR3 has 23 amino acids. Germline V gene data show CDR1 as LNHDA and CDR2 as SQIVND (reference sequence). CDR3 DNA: TGTGCCAGTAGTATAACCCCCGTGGGAGAGGCCGGGGCGGGACGGGGTTTCACCGGGGAGCTGTTTTTT. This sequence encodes CASSITPVGEAGAGRGFTGELFF.

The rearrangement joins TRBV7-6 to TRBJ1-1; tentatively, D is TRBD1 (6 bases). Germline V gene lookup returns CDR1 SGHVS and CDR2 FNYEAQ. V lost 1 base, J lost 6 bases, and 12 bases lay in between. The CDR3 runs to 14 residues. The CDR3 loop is CASSLGAGASEAFF. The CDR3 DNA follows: TGTGCCAGCAGCTTAGGTGCAGGGGCCTCTGAAGCTTTCTTT. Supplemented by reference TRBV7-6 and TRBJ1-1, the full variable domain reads GAGVSQSPRYKVTKRGQDVALRCDPISGHVSLYWYRQALGQGPEFLTYFNYEAQQDKSGLPNDRFSAERPEGSISTLTIQRTEQRDSAMYRCASSLGAGASEAFFGQGTRLTVV.

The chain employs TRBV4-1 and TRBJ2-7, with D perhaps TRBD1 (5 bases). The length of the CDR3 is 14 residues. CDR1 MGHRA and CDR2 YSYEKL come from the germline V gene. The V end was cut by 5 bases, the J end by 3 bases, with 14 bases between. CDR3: CASSSRQSNYEQYF. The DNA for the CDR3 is TGCGCCAGCAGCTCCCGACAGAGCAACTACGAGCAGTACTTC.

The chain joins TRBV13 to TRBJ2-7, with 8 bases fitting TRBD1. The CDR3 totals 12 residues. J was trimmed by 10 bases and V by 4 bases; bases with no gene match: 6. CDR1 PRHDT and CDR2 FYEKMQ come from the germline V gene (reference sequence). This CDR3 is CASSSPTGDQYF. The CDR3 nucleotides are TGTGCCAGCAGCTCCCCGACAGGGGACCAGTACTTC.